This T cell receptor (beta chain) appears in the sequencing data of a study of T-cell memory formation after mild COVID-19. TCRdb recomputed calls from the 5' RACE reads with MiXCR, one row per CDR3 protein. Of some 100,000 distinct CDR3 sequences in the sample, around 10% are singletons; the top ten hold about 40%. This receptor was taken from a man younger than 30 who had mild COVID-19 (a few samples of this study predate the infection). Cell type and time point are not known. Sequencing was performed on PBMCs or a T cell subset sorted from them (not recorded which).

DNA for the CDR3: TGCGCCAGCAGCCAAGAAAGATGGGTGGGACAGGGGGACCAGCCCCAGCATTTT. This gives the protein CASSQERWVGQGDQPQHF. The V call is TRBV4-3, the J call TRBJ1-5, with TRBD1 matching over 11 bases. The CDR3 runs 18 residues. Germline CDR1 is LGHNA and CDR2 is YSLEER. V was pared by 0 bases and J by 7 bases, with 11 bases of the junction left unmatched.